These 21 T cell receptor beta chains were all obtained from the same sample, sequenced in a study of T cell clonotyping in hematopoietic cell transplantation. Time point denoted: recipient sample about 28 days before transplant, after cytoreduction. Sequencing was performed with immunoSEQ multiplex PCR; in TCRdb, only in-frame clones are kept and a portion is missing. The sample yields more than 20,000 clones, roughly 88% seen once. This sample comprised peripheral blood mononuclear cells, obtained before stem cell transplant. Receptor source: a woman aged 55-75 years with acute myeloid leukemia. Some clones in this sample may be carry-over from other donors' samples.

This chain links TRBV6-1 with TRBJ2-7; no firm D call. The CDR3 has 11 residues. Looked up from germline, CDR1 is MNHNS and CDR2 is SASEGT. V lost 5 bases and J 4 bases, leaving 6 bases between the germline ends. CDR3 bases: TGTGCCAGCAGTTCTTGGTACGAGCAGTACTTC. Encoded protein: CASSSWYEQYF.

Relative to its sample, this clone is medium-sized (0.01 to 0.1%). DNA for the CDR3: TGTGCCACCAGCAGAGACCACTCTGGAAACACCATATATTTT. Its translation: CATSRDHSGNTIYF. The chain employs TRBV15 and TRBJ1-3; D uncertain. Germline V CDR1 and CDR2: LNHNV, YYDKDF (reference sequence). This CDR3 contains 14 residues. The V gene lost 0 bases and the J gene lost 0 bases, with 3 bases spanning the gap.

The V and J genes are TRBV6-1 and TRBJ2-3; 14 bases map to TRBD2. Germline CDR1 is MNHNS and CDR2 is SASEGT. V shed 4 bases and J 2 bases; nucleotides not matched to a gene: 5. The CDR3 is 17 amino acids. The CDR3 DNA sequence: TGTGCCAGCAGTGGACTAGCGGGGGGGACCCACACAGATACGCAGTATTTT. It is translated as CASSGLAGGTHTDTQYF.

The chain couples TRBV19 to TRBJ2-5; 10 nucleotides line up with TRBD2. V shed 6 bases and J 4 bases; nucleotides not matched to a gene: 17. The CDR3 contains 18 residues. Germline V lookup: CDR1 LNHDA, CDR2 SQIVND (reference sequence). CDR3 nucleotide sequence: TGTGCCAGTAGATCCGCGTCTAGAGCGGGAGGGCCGGGAGAGACCCAGTACTTC. Protein sequence: CASRSASRAGGPGETQYF.

V gene TRBV6-5 combines with J gene TRBJ1-2, with D unresolved. The germline CDR1 and CDR2 sequences are MNHEY and SVGAGI. V gave up 2 bases and J gave up 4 bases, with 17 bases separating them. The CDR3 consists of 16 residues. The CDR3 region has the DNA TGTGCCAGCAGTTACGTCAGTCATAAGATCGTCTATGGCTACACCTTC. Its protein product is CASSYVSHKIVYGYTF.

The chain employs TRBV7-8 and TRBJ2-7; the D call may be TRBD1 or TRBD2 (5 bases each). The CDR3 is 13 residues long. V was clipped by 7 bases and J by 1 base, with 11 bases between them. Germline values: CDR1 SGHVS, CDR2 FQNEAQ. CDR3 nucleotides: TGTGCCAGCACACTCGGGGCATCCTACGAGCAGTACTTC. Protein product: CASTLGASYEQYF.

The genes are TRBV27 and TRBJ1-1, with D unclear. CDR3 length: 13 amino acids. Trimming removed 2 bases at V and 1 base at J, with 5 bases between. Per germline, CDR1 MNHEY and CDR2 SMNVEV (reference sequence). The CDR3 reads CASSLVGNTEAFF. In DNA form, the CDR3 reads TGTGCCAGCAGTTTAGTGGGGAACACTGAAGCTTTCTTT.

The V call is TRBV7-2, the J call TRBJ2-2; 8 bases match TRBD1. The CDR3 loop spans 14 amino acids. J was trimmed by 7 bases and V by 3 bases; bases with no gene match: 4. Germline assignment: CDR1 SGHTA and CDR2 FQGNSA. The CDR3 coding sequence is TGTGCCAGCAGCTTCCGACAGGGGAGCGGGGAGCTGTTTTTT. This codes for CASSFRQGSGELFF.

This chain links TRBV6-1 with TRBJ1-6; 7 nucleotides match TRBD1. Germline trimming cut 4 bases from V and 4 bases from J; bases unmatched to any gene: 7. The CDR3 sequence is 16 residues long. Germline V gene data show CDR1 as MNHNS and CDR2 as SASEGT. CDR3 amino acids: CASSGRGTDYNSPLHF. DNA for the CDR3: TGTGCCAGCAGTGGCAGGGGGACCGATTATAATTCACCCCTCCACTTT.

This clone was seen only a few times. The V gene is TRBV6-6, the J gene TRBJ2-7; D is unclear. The CDR3 loop spans 14 amino acids. Germline assignment: CDR1 MNHNY and CDR2 SVGAGI (reference sequence). V lost 0 bases and J lost 2, with 8 bases in between. The CDR3 protein is CASSYSSAAYEQYF. CDR3 DNA: TGTGCCAGCAGTTACTCTTCCGCGGCCTACGAGCAGTACTTC.

This clone came up a few times. The chain recombines TRBV27 with TRBJ1-5; no reliable D call. This CDR3 has 14 amino acids. V lost 0 bases and J 0 bases, leaving 3 bases between the germline ends. Germline values: CDR1 MNHEY, CDR2 SMNVEV (reference sequence). The CDR3 DNA reads as TGTGCCAGCAGTTTATCTCTTAGCAATCAGCCCCAGCATTTT. Translating gives CASSLSLSNQPQHF.

A single count supports this clone. The chain has TRBV6-6 and TRBJ2-1; 11 bases are shared with TRBD2. V was pared by 6 bases and J by 6 bases, with 7 bases of the junction left unmatched. The CDR3 contains 15 residues. Germline V gene lookup returns CDR1 MNHNY and CDR2 SVGAGI (reference sequence). Written as DNA, the CDR3 is TGTGCCAGCAGAATCCTAGCGGGGGGTAGCAATGAGCAGTTCTTC. Amino acids: CASRILAGGSNEQFF.

This clone was seen a single time. The chain is built from TRBV7-9 and TRBJ2-1; D gene ambiguous. Germline V lookup: CDR1 SEHNR, CDR2 FQNEAQ (reference sequence). V was trimmed by 1 base and J by 5 bases, leaving 6 bases between them. The CDR3 covers 13 residues. The CDR3 DNA reads TGTGCCAGCAGCTTAGTACCCGACAATGAGCAGTTCTTC. Translating gives CASSLVPDNEQFF. The variable domain in full, with the rest retrieved from reference TRBV7-9 and TRBJ2-1, is DTGVSQNPRHKITKRGQNVTFRCDPISEHNRLYWYRQTLGQGPEFLTYFQNEAQLEKSRLLSDRFSAERPKGSFSTLEIQRTEQGDSAMYLCASSLVPDNEQFFGPGTRLTVL.

The chain couples TRBV28 to TRBJ2-7; TRBD1 might be the D (5 bases). The CDR3 totals 15 residues. Germline V gene sequence: CDR1 MDHEN, CDR2 SYDVKM. V lost 4 bases to trimming and J lost 1 base, with 14 bases between them. As DNA, the CDR3 is TGTGCCAGCAGTTCCGCCTTGGGGCTATCCTACGAGCAGTACTTC. This gives the protein CASSSALGLSYEQYF.

This rearrangement joins TRBV9 to TRBJ2-2, with 10 bases aligning to TRBD1. V gave up 4 bases and J gave up 6 bases; unmatched junction bases: 12. This CDR3 has 17 residues. Germline values: CDR1 SGDLS, CDR2 YYNGEE. CDR3 nucleotides: TGTGCCAGCAGCCCCGGACAGGGGGTGGTGAGATCCGGGGAGCTGTTTTTT. This encodes CASSPGQGVVRSGELFF.

The genes are TRBV4-3 and TRBJ2-7, with 7 bases aligning to TRBD1. Germline V gives CDR1 LGHNA, CDR2 YSLEER. The V gene end was trimmed by 4 bases and the J gene end by 0 bases; junction bases not matched to a gene: 6. The CDR3 is 15 amino acids. The CDR3 reads CASSLRDSFSYEQYF. CDR3 bases: TGCGCCAGCAGCCTCCGGGACAGCTTCTCCTACGAGCAGTACTTC.

The genes are TRBV19 and TRBJ2-4, with D possibly called TRBD1 or TRBD2 (5 bases each). The germline gives CDR1 LNHDA, CDR2 SQIVND (reference sequence). With 5 bases removed from V and 0 bases from J, the gap between germline ends came to 8 bases. CDR3 length: 14 amino acids. CDR3 in DNA: TGTGCCAGTAGTGGGACCCTAGCCAAAAACATTCAGTACTTC. Its translation is CASSGTLAKNIQYF.

The chain couples TRBV7-8 to TRBJ2-1, with 10 bases aligning to TRBD2. The CDR3 spans 12 residues. The germline V gene encodes CDR1 SGHVS and CDR2 FQNEAQ. The junction had 5 bases not matched to a gene; V was cut back by 3 bases and J by 15 bases. The CDR3 reads CASSFEREGPFF. The CDR3 region has the DNA TGTGCCAGCAGCTTTGAGCGGGAGGGCCCGTTCTTC. The whole variable domain, remainder taken from reference TRBV7-8 and TRBJ2-1, is GAGVSQSPRYKVAKRGQDVALRCDPISGHVSLFWYQQALGQGPEFLTYFQNEAQLDKSGLPSDRFFAERPEGSVSTLKIQRTQQEDSAVYLCASSFEREGPFFGPGTRLTVL.

The V call is TRBV11-2, the J call TRBJ2-3, with unresolved D. Germline V gives CDR1 SGHAT, CDR2 FQNNGV. This CDR3 is built from 11 residues. V was shortened by 3 bases and J by 2 bases, with 0 bases between the two germline ends. In DNA, the CDR3 is TGTGCCAGCAGCTTCACAGATACGCAGTATTTT. Translation: CASSFTDTQYF.

The chain recombines TRBV7-6 with TRBJ2-5, with 9 bases matching TRBD2. The CDR3 sequence is 15 residues long. Germline CDR1 SGHVS, CDR2 FNYEAQ. V trimming: 1 base; J trimming: 5 bases; junction bases outside the gene matches: 5. The CDR3 loop reads CASSLGAGGAETQYF. CDR3 in DNA: TGTGCCAGCAGCTTAGGTGCGGGGGGGGCTGAGACCCAGTACTTC.

The CDR3, as DNA: TGCGCCAGCAGCCAAGACGTAGGCTATGGCTACACCTTC. Amino acid sequence: CASSQDVGYGYTF. The chain couples TRBV4-3 to TRBJ1-2; D gene unclear. Per germline, CDR1 LGHNA and CDR2 YSLEER. Trimming took 0 bases from V and 4 from J, leaving 6 bases between them. The CDR3 totals 13 residues.